Each of the 18 T cell receptor beta chains below was sequenced from the same sample in a study of neurological immune-mediated disorders. TCRdb redid the calling of the 5' RACE reads with MiXCR, one entry per CDR3 protein. The repertoire holds almost 30,000 distinct CDR3 sequences, with about 12% as singletons. Sequenced material: PBMCs. The receptors derive from a woman aged 60 to 75 in good health.

The chain is built from TRBV10-3 and TRBJ1-1; D is possibly TRBD1 (5 bases). This CDR3 is 15 amino acids long. Germline CDR1 reads ENHRY; CDR2 reads SYGVKD. V was clipped by 5 bases and J by 4 bases, with 17 bases between them. CDR3: CAISPQHGGITEAFF. The CDR3 DNA sequence: TGTGCCATCAGTCCACAACACGGGGGGATCACTGAAGCTTTCTTT.

This clonotype was recorded many times. This rearrangement joins TRBV7-2 to TRBJ1-4; D unresolved. CDR1 and CDR2 (germline): SGHTA, FQGNSA. This CDR3 is built from 14 residues. Trimming removed 2 bases from V and 2 bases from J, with 6 bases in between. The CDR3 sequence: CASSLFGTNEKLFF. In nucleotides, the CDR3 is TGTGCCAGCAGCTTATTCGGGACTAATGAAAAACTGTTTTTT.

In its sample, this clonotype was seen many times. The chain links TRBV7-2 to TRBJ1-2, with 8 bases identical to TRBD1. V was clipped by 5 bases and J by 6 bases; unmatched bases: 14. CDR1 is SGHTA, CDR2 FQGNSA, per germline. The CDR3 sequence is 16 residues long. This CDR3 is CASSTRRTGSGHGYTF. For the CDR3, the DNA is TGTGCCAGCAGCACACGAAGGACAGGGAGCGGCCATGGCTACACCTTC. The complete variable domain, with remaining parts taken from reference TRBV7-2 and TRBJ1-2, reads GAGVSQSPSNKVTEKGKDVELRCDPISGHTALYWYRQSLGQGLEFLIYFQGNSAPDKSGLPSDRFSAERTGGSVSTLTIQRTQQEDSAVYLCASSTRRTGSGHGYTFGSGTRLTVV.

The sample holds many counts of this clonotype. The V gene is TRBV5-5, the J gene TRBJ1-4, with TRBD1 as a possible D gene (6 bases). This CDR3 is built from 15 residues. The V and J ends lost 3 bases and 7 bases respectively, with 16 bases between them. The germline V gene has CDR1 SGHKS and CDR2 YYEKEE (reference sequence). CDR3 coding DNA: TGTGCCAGCAGCTCTCCGGGACAAGTGGTTGAAAAACTGTTTTTT. It is translated as CASSSPGQVVEKLFF.

This clonotype has a count of ten or more. The chain recombines TRBV27 with TRBJ2-2; D tentatively fits TRBD1 or TRBD2 (6 bases each). The CDR3 extends over 15 amino acids. Germline loops: CDR1 MNHEY, CDR2 SMNVEV (reference sequence). V dropped 2 bases and J dropped 5 bases, with 12 bases sitting between them. CDR3 bases: TGTGCCAGCAGTTTAACGAGGGGGGTTACCGGGGAGCTGTTTTTT. Translation gives CASSLTRGVTGELFF.

On this clonotype: Given a much more abundant clone one base away, this may be a read error. The chain links TRBV20-1 to TRBJ2-3, with 10 bases matching TRBD2. This CDR3 spans 17 amino acids. Germline CDR1 and CDR2: DFQATT and SNEGSKA (reference sequence). V was pared by 1 base and J by 5 bases, with 12 bases of the junction left unmatched. In nucleotides, the CDR3 is TGCAGTGCTAGAGCCAGCGGGGGGGCCCGGGGCAAAGATACGCAGTATTTT. This translates into CSARASGGARGKDTQYF.

This clonotype was recorded at least ten times. This chain links TRBV11-2 with TRBJ1-1, with 8 bases fitting TRBD1. Per germline, CDR1 SGHAT and CDR2 FQNNGV. The CDR3 is 13 amino acids. V lost 5 bases to trimming and J lost 5 bases; unmatched junction nucleotides: 4. The CDR3 nucleotides read TGTGCCAGCAGCGGACAGGGTTTTACTGAAGCTTTCTTT. It specifies CASSGQGFTEAFF. The full variable domain, with the rest looked up from reference TRBV11-2 and TRBJ1-1, is EAGVAQSPRYKIIEKRQSVAFWCNPISGHATLYWYQQILGQGPKLLIQFQNNGVVDDSQLPKDRFSAERLKGVDSTLKIQPAKLEDSAVYLCASSGQGFTEAFFGQGTRLTVV.

As regards this clonotype: Sequence at one end of the junction differs from germline and may be a read error. CDR3 sequence: CASSLSYGTPTKLSF. As DNA, the CDR3 is TGCGCCAGTAGCTTGAGTTATGGGACTCCCACAAAACTGTCTTTT. The chain couples TRBV5-1 to TRBJ1-4, with D possibly being TRBD1 (5 bases). This CDR3 spans 15 amino acids. CDR1 is SGHRS, CDR2 YFSETQ, per germline.

This clonotype was seen repeatedly, ten times or more. The V gene is TRBV5-6, the J gene TRBJ2-1; no reliable D call. Looked up from germline, CDR1 is SGHDT and CDR2 is YYEEEE. This CDR3 comprises 12 residues. The V end was cut by 4 bases, the J end by 4 bases, with 6 bases between. CDR3 residues: CASSLRYNEQFF. CDR3 coding DNA: TGTGCCAGCAGCCTCAGGTACAATGAGCAGTTCTTC.

This clonotype showed up just a few times. J is TRBJ1-1 and V is TRBV5-1; no reliable D call. The germline V gene encodes CDR1 SGHRS and CDR2 YFSETQ. This CDR3 has 17 residues. Trimming took off 0 bases at V and 1 base at J, with 16 bases between the two ends. The CDR3 region is CASSLDQRGYKNTEAFF. The DNA of the CDR3 is TGCGCCAGCAGCTTGGATCAGCGGGGTTACAAGAACACTGAAGCTTTCTTT.

This clonotype was detected many times. The chain has TRBV27 and TRBJ2-7, with a weak D call TRBD1 (5 bases). Germline values: CDR1 MNHEY, CDR2 SMNVEV (reference sequence). V shed 3 bases and J shed 6 bases, with 6 bases lying between them. This CDR3 comprises 11 residues. The CDR3 sequence is CASSFGAEQYF. CDR3 nucleotide sequence: TGTGCCAGCAGTTTTGGGGCCGAGCAGTACTTC.

This clonotype was detected many times. This chain links TRBV3-1 with TRBJ1-6; D perhaps matches TRBD1 (5 bases). Trimming left V 5 bases short and J 14 bases short, with 25 bases between. This CDR3 is built from 16 residues. The germline V gene encodes CDR1 LGHDT and CDR2 YNNKEL (reference sequence). Written as DNA, the CDR3 is TGTGCCAGCAGCAAACCCCCTTCGAAGGTTGTAGGGGCCCTCCACTTT. It is translated as CASSKPPSKVVGALHF.

This clonotype was observed many times. J is TRBJ2-3 and V is TRBV12-3 or TRBV12-4, with a tentative D call TRBD2 (6 bases). The CDR3 is 15 amino acids. Trimming took 0 bases from V and 9 from J, leaving 16 bases between them. The CDR3 sequence: CASSLAMGGLETQYF. The CDR3 DNA reads as TGTGCCAGCAGTTTAGCAATGGGAGGCCTAGAGACGCAGTATTTT.

This clonotype was seen at least ten times. V usage is TRBV7-2 and J usage is TRBJ1-3, with D perhaps matching TRBD1 (5 bases). This CDR3 has 17 amino acids. The germline CDR1 and CDR2 sequences are SGHTA and FQGNSA. V was clipped by 3 bases and J by 4 bases, with 19 bases between them. CDR3 in DNA: TGTGCCAGCAGCTTGACTTCTGACGGGGGAGGAGGAAACACCATATATTTT. Protein: CASSLTSDGGGGNTIYF. The variable domain in full, completed from reference TRBV7-2 and TRBJ1-3, reads GAGVSQSPSNKVTEKGKDVELRCDPISGHTALYWYRQSLGQGLEFLIYFQGNSAPDKSGLPSDRFSAERTGGSVSTLTIQRTQQEDSAVYLCASSLTSDGGGGNTIYFGEGSWLTVV.

This clonotype has a count of ten or more. The chain is built from TRBV5-1 and TRBJ2-5, with TRBD2 matching 11 bases. The junction had 3 bases not matched to a gene; V was cut back by 4 bases and J by 1 base. CDR3 length: 15 residues. Germline CDR1 and CDR2: SGHRS and YFSETQ. The CDR3 DNA follows: TGCGCCAGCAGCGGAGGGACTAGCGGCCAAGAGACCCAGTACTTC. It encodes CASSGGTSGQETQYF.

Ten or more counts support this clonotype. J is TRBJ1-5 and V is TRBV7-2; D remains ambiguous. Germline assignment: CDR1 SGHTA and CDR2 FQGNSA. V was trimmed by 3 bases and J by 7 bases, leaving 10 bases between them. This CDR3 has 13 amino acids. The DNA of the CDR3 is TGTGCCAGCAGCTTGGAGCGGGAACAGCCCCAGCATTTT. Its protein product is CASSLEREQPQHF.

Many counts were recorded for this clonotype. V gene TRBV5-1 combines with J gene TRBJ1-1; D call uncertain. Trimming pared 0 bases from V and 1 base from J, leaving 10 bases between. The CDR3 covers 15 residues. Per the germline V gene, CDR1 is SGHRS and CDR2 is YFSETQ. CDR3 residues: CASSLDGHSNTEAFF. CDR3 bases: TGCGCCAGCAGCTTGGATGGGCACTCGAACACTGAAGCTTTCTTT.

This clonotype was counted at least ten times. This chain links TRBV20-1 with TRBJ1-1; D possibly corresponds to TRBD1 (6 bases). CDR1 and CDR2 from the germline V gene are DFQATT and SNEGSKA (reference sequence). The CDR3 contains 14 residues. CDR3 DNA sequence: TGCAGGGGGACGGGGACAACCTTGAACACTGAAGCTTTCTTT. It is translated as CRGTGTTLNTEAFF.